The source of this T cell receptor (beta chain) is a study of breast tumors, draining lymph nodes, adjacent tissues. Whole-study results and caveats: That most tumor T cells come from lymph nodes remained unproven. Tumor and nontumor repertoires were significantly more similar in luminal-like than in basal-like breast cancer.

Only a few counts were recorded for this clonotype. Its matching antigen is unknown. MiXCR, applied by TCRdb to the multiplex PCR reads, yields one record per CDR3 protein. The data contain about 230,000 distinct CDR3 sequences, approximately 29% of them seen just once; the ten biggest clones take up about 1.4%. Trimming removed 1 base from V and 1 base from J, with 10 bases in between. Germline V gene lookup returns CDR1 DFQATT and CDR2 SNEGSKA (reference sequence). The CDR3 totals 15 residues. Axillary draining lymph nodes of breast cancer patients supplied the node samples. What was sequenced was axillary lymph node tissue. This receptor was identified in a female donor with breast cancer. Some clones in this sample may be carry-over from other donors' samples. This sequence joins TRBV20-1 and TRBJ2-2, with D possibly TRBD2 on 6 matching bases. CDR3 residues: CSARGGVVNTGELFF. The CDR3 DNA reads as TGCAGTGCTAGAGGCGGGGTCGTGAACACCGGGGAGCTGTTTTTT.